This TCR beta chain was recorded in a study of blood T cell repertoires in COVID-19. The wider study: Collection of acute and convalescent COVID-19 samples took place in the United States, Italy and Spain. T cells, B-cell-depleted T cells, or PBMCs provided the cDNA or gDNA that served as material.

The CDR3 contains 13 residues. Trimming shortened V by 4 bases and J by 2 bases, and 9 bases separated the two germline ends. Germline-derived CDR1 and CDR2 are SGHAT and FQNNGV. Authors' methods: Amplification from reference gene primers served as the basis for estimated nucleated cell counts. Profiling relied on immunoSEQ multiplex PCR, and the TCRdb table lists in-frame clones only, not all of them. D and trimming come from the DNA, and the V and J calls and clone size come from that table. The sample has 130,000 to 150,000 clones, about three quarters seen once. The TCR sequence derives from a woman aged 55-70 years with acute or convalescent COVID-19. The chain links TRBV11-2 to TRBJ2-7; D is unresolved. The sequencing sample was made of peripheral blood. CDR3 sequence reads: CASSSPVAYEQYF. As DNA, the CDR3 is TGTGCCAGCAGCTCCCCGGTCGCCTACGAGCAGTACTTC.